This T cell receptor beta chain is drawn from a study of cytomegalovirus exposure and HLA in healthy donors. Study results and caveats: Near-uniform donor sequencing depth was presumed by presence/absence analyses. Researchers reported in a later analysis that a missense DCLRE1C variant was tied to TCR beta V- and J-gene trimming. The authors excluded some V segments, including TRBV6-2 and TRBV6-3, as indistinguishable.

PCR amplification relied on 60 Vbeta primers (plus 13 Jbeta primers). Profiling relied on immunoSEQ multiplex PCR, and the TCRdb table lists in-frame clones only, not all of them. The table includes around 99,000 clones, 77% detected once. Only one count was recorded for this clone. Its antigen is unknown. In germline, CDR1 is MDHEN, CDR2 SYDVKM. After removal of 7 bases from V and 11 bases from J, the junction contained 16 bases not matched to a gene. CDR3 length: 15 residues. This TCR derives from a man aged 50 to 59 in good health and CMV-seropositive. Sequencing was performed on PBMCs. The chain uses TRBV28 and TRBJ1-1; TRBD1 matches 10 bases. The CDR3 is CASIPPRDRGLEAFF. CDR3 DNA: TGTGCCAGCATCCCCCCCCGGGACAGGGGCCTGGAGGCTTTCTTT.